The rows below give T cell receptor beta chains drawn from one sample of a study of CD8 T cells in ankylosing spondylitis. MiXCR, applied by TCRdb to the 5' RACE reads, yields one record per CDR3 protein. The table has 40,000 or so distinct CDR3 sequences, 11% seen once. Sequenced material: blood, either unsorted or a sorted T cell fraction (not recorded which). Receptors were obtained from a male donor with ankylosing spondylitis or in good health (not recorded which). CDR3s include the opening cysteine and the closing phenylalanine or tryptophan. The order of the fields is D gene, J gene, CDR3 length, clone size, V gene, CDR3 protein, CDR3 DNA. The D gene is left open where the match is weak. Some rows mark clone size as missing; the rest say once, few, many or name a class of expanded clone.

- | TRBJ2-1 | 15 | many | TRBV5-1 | CATGEGQSSYNEQFF | TGCGCCACAGGAGAAGGACAAAGCTCCTACAATGAGCAGTTCTTC
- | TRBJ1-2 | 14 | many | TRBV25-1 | CASSEAGTRGGYTF | TGTGCCAGCAGTGAAGCCGGGACAAGAGGTGGCTACACCTTC
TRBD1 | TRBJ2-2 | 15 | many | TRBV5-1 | CASSKGQRNTGELFF | TGCGCCAGCAGCAAGGGACAGAGAAACACCGGGGAGCTGTTTTTT
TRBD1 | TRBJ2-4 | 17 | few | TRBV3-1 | CACSPGTGWTAKNIQYF | TGTGCCTGCAGCCCGGGGACAGGGTGGACGGCCAAAAACATTCAGTACTTC
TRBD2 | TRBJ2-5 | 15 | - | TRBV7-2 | CASSLWSGGEETQYF | TGTGCCAGCAGCTTATGGAGCGGGGGTGAAGAGACCCAGTACTTC
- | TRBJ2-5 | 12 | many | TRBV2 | CASSRTVETQYF | TGTGCCAGCAGTCGGACAGTCGAGACCCAGTACTTC
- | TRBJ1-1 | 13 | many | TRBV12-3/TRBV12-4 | CASSFRRSTEAFF | TGTGCCAGCAGTTTCAGGAGGAGCACTGAAGCTTTCTTT
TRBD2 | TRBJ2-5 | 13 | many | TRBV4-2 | CASSQAGGQTQYF | TGTGCCAGCAGCCAAGCGGGGGGGCAGACCCAGTACTTC
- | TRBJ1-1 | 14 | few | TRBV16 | CASSQTQGRTEAFF | TGTGCCAGCAGCCAGACACAGGGACGGACTGAAGCTTTCTTT
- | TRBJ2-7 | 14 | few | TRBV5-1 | CASSTGQTAYEQYF | TGCGCCAGCAGCACTGGACAGACCGCCTACGAGCAGTACTTC
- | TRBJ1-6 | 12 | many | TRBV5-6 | CASSFRNSPLHF | TGTGCCAGCAGTTTCAGGAACTCACCCCTCCACTTT
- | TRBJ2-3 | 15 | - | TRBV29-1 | CSVVTGGGGTDTQYF | TGCAGCGTGGTTACCGGGGGCGGAGGGACAGATACGCAGTATTTT
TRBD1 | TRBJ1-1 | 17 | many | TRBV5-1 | CASSFGQGPVWNTEAFF | TGCGCCAGCAGCTTTGGACAGGGGCCCGTCTGGAACACTGAAGCTTTCTTT
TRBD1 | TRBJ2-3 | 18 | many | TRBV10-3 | CAISDPLSGQGSTDTQYF | TGTGCCATCAGTGACCCTCTATCCGGACAGGGGTCCACAGATACGCAGTATTTT
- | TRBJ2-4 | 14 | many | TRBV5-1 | CASSLDQGKNIQYF | TGCGCCAGCAGCTTGGATCAAGGCAAAAACATTCAGTACTTC
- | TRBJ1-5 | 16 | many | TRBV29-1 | CSSSTGGVGSNQPQHF | TGCAGCTCTTCAACGGGAGGGGTAGGGAGCAATCAGCCCCAGCATTTT
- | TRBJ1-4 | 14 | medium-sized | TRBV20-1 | CSASGQGLSEKLFF | TGCAGTGCTAGTGGGCAGGGGCTGAGTGAAAAACTGTTTTTT
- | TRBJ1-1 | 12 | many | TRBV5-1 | CASSLRGPEAFF | TGCGCCAGCAGCTTAAGGGGCCCTGAAGCTTTCTTT